This T cell receptor (beta chain) was captured in a study of regulatory T cells in long-lasting Graves disease. V was pared by 5 bases and J by 3 bases, with 6 bases of the junction left unmatched. The germline gives CDR1 SEHNR, CDR2 FQNEAQ (reference sequence). The CDR3 runs 16 residues. Time point meaning: newly diagnosed GD, antithyroid drugs for less than 3 months. After RNA was extracted from PBMCs, the TCR library was made from it. In each case, Graves' disease was diagnosed per American Thyroid Association guidelines. Investigators prepared the TCR beta libraries by applying iRepertoire HTBI primers and Arm-PCR of CDR3 regions. MiXCR, run by TCRdb on the multiplex PCR reads, gives a single entry per CDR3 protein. There are 320,000 or so distinct CDR3 sequences in the sample; roughly 18% occur only once, and about 39% lies in the top ten. At least ten counts were recorded for this clonotype. Its specificity is not known.

Study observations and caveats: Persistent disease favored TRBV28, TRBJ1-2 and TRBJ2-5. Persistent patients shared more public clonotypes (about 2,700) than newly diagnosed patients (approximately 1,000).

Sequenced here: peripheral blood mononuclear cells (PBMCs), sampled at new diagnosis, from a patient treated with antithyroid drugs. The chain is built from TRBV7-9 and TRBJ2-5, with 13 bases identical to TRBD2. The sequence was collected from a female donor with Graves disease. CDR3 sequence: CASSPLGTSGKETQYF. CDR3 coding DNA: TGTGCCAGCAGCCCCTTAGGGACTAGCGGGAAAGAGACCCAGTACTTC. The complete variable domain, with remaining parts taken from reference TRBV7-9 and TRBJ2-5, reads DTGVSQNPRHKITKRGQNVTFRCDPISEHNRLYWYRQTLGQGPEFLTYFQNEAQLEKSRLLSDRFSAERPKGSFSTLEIQRTEQGDSAMYLCASSPLGTSGKETQYFGPGTRLLVL.